Presented here are 12 T cell receptor beta chains from one specimen sequenced in a study of CD8 T cells in ankylosing spondylitis. TCRdb called the 5' RACE reads again in MiXCR, with one record for every CDR3 protein. Altogether more than 150,000 distinct CDR3 sequences are present, 13% being singletons, with the ten largest covering about 11%. What was sequenced was blood, either unsorted or a sorted T cell fraction (not recorded which). The receptor set was obtained from a female donor with ankylosing spondylitis or in good health (not recorded which).

The CDR3 nucleotides are TGTGCCAGCAGCCAGCCGACCAAGACCGGGGAGCTGTTTTTT. Translated: CASSQPTKTGELFF. This chain joins TRBV3-1 and TRBJ2-2; D gene ambiguous. Germline V gene lookup returns CDR1 LGHDT and CDR2 YNNKEL (reference sequence). The length of the CDR3 is 14 residues. The germline V and J ends were trimmed by 3 bases and 5 bases, with 10 bases remaining between them.

This clonotype appeared many times. The rearrangement uses TRBV7-2 and TRBJ2-4, with D possibly matching TRBD2 (5 bases). V was clipped by 1 base and J by 0 bases, with 10 bases between them. CDR1 SGHTA and CDR2 FQGNSA come from the germline V gene. CDR3 size: 16 residues. CDR3 amino acids: CASSLVGGLAKNIQYF. The CDR3 bases are TGTGCCAGCAGCTTAGTAGGCGGACTAGCCAAAAACATTCAGTACTTC. The full variable domain, in which reference TRBV7-2 and TRBJ2-4 provide the parts outside the CDR3, is GAGVSQSPSNKVTEKGKDVELRCDPISGHTALYWYRQSLGQGLEFLIYFQGNSAPDKSGLPSDRFSAERTGGSVSTLTIQRTQQEDSAVYLCASSLVGGLAKNIQYFGAGTRLSVL.

This clonotype was detected many times. The J gene is TRBJ2-3, the V gene TRBV3-1; D tentatively fits TRBD1 or TRBD2 (5 bases each). This CDR3 region has 14 residues. The germline V and J ends were trimmed by 4 bases and 1 base, with 9 bases remaining between them. CDR1 LGHDT and CDR2 YNNKEL come from the germline V gene (reference sequence). Written as DNA, the CDR3 is TGTGCCAGCAGCCCTGGGGGAGGCACAGATACGCAGTATTTT. Its protein product is CASSPGGGTDTQYF.

This clonotype has a handful of counts. V gene TRBV6-1 combines with J gene TRBJ2-7, with 8 bases aligning to TRBD2. The trim removed 6 bases at V and 1 base at J, leaving 8 bases unmatched. From germline, CDR1 is MNHNS and CDR2 SASEGT. The CDR3 is 15 residues long. CDR3 sequence: CASRERTSLSYEQYF. The CDR3 DNA is TGTGCCAGCAGAGAACGGACTAGCTTGTCCTACGAGCAGTACTTC.

This clonotype was seen at least ten times. The rearrangement joins TRBV5-1 to TRBJ1-1; D is ambiguous. CDR3 length equals 14 residues. The V end was cut by 0 bases, the J end by 5 bases, with 11 bases between. Per germline, CDR1 SGHRS and CDR2 YFSETQ. The CDR3 loop reads CASSLVQSGTEAFF. The CDR3 DNA reads TGCGCCAGCAGCTTGGTTCAGTCTGGTACTGAAGCTTTCTTT. The full variable domain, in which reference TRBV5-1 and TRBJ1-1 provide the parts outside the CDR3, is KAGVTQTPRYLIKTRGQQVTLSCSPISGHRSVSWYQQTPGQGLQFLFEYFSETQRNKGNFPGRFSGRQFSNSRSEMNVSTLELGDSALYLCASSLVQSGTEAFFGQGTRLTVV.

Points on this clonotype: This could be a read error, since a much larger clone is one nucleotide away. V and J are TRBV9 and TRBJ1-1; D call uncertain. The V gene lost 0 bases and the J gene lost 1 base, with 7 bases spanning the gap. The CDR3 sequence is 14 residues long. Germline V gene lookup returns CDR1 SGDLS and CDR2 YYNGEE. The CDR3 protein is CASSVVSQNTEAFF. DNA for the CDR3: TGTGCCAGCAGCGTAGTGTCACAGAACACTGAAGCTTTCTTT.

This clonotype was found many times. This chain uses TRBV6-1 with TRBJ2-3, with 8 bases that match TRBD2. J gave up 4 bases and V 8 bases, and 11 bases lay outside the gene matches. Germline CDR1 is MNHNS and CDR2 is SASEGT. CDR3 size: 15 residues. The CDR3 region is CASGLSSGTSDTQYF. DNA for the CDR3: TGTGCCAGCGGGCTTAGTAGCGGGACCTCAGATACGCAGTATTTT.

The chain couples TRBV19 to TRBJ1-5; possible D gene TRBD1, 5 bases. CDR1 and CDR2 (germline): LNHDA, SQIVND (reference sequence). CDR3 length: 18 residues. V was cut by 5 bases and J by 0 bases, with 20 bases left in between. CDR3 sequence (DNA): TGTGCCAGTAGTCCCGCCCTAACAGGTAGATATAGCAATCAGCCCCAGCATTTT. Amino acids: CASSPALTGRYSNQPQHF. The whole variable domain, filled in from reference TRBV19 and TRBJ1-5, reads DGGITQSPKYLFRKEGQNVTLSCEQNLNHDAMYWYRQDPGQGLRLIYYSQIVNDFQKGDIAEGYSVSREKKESFPLTVTSAQKNPTAFYLCASSPALTGRYSNQPQHFGDGTRLSIL.

This clonotype was detected many times. The chain couples TRBV5-1 to TRBJ1-2; tentative D call: TRBD1 (5 bases). The CDR3 runs 13 residues. Germline V gives CDR1 SGHRS, CDR2 YFSETQ. V was pared by 0 bases and J by 6 bases, with 9 bases between. CDR3 residues: CASSLDRLDGYTF. Written as DNA, the CDR3 is TGCGCCAGCAGCTTGGACAGGTTGGATGGCTACACCTTC.

By share, this clonotype counts as large. The chain recombines TRBV29-1 with TRBJ1-2; D not resolved. Germline values: CDR1 SQVTM, CDR2 ANQGSEA. The CDR3 has 16 amino acids. Trimming shortened V by 2 bases and J by 3 bases, and 19 bases separated the two germline ends. The CDR3 protein is CSVERKRQEPYYGYTF. The CDR3 nucleotides are TGCAGCGTTGAAAGGAAGCGTCAGGAACCTTACTATGGCTACACCTTC. Looking up the rest from reference TRBV29-1 and TRBJ1-2 gives the full variable domain: SAVISQKPSRDICQRGTSLTIQCQVDSQVTMMFWYRQQPGQSLTLIATANQGSEATYESGFVIDKFPISRPNLTFSTLTVSNMSPEDSSIYLCSVERKRQEPYYGYTFGSGTRLTVV.

The chain carries TRBV7-2 and TRBJ2-1, with D tentatively TRBD2 (6 bases). Germline V gene sequence: CDR1 SGHTA, CDR2 FQGNSA. The CDR3 covers 14 residues. The V gene lost 2 bases and the J gene lost 7 bases, with 12 bases spanning the gap. The CDR3 spells CASSLSRGGNEQFF. The CDR3 coding sequence is TGTGCCAGCAGCTTATCGAGGGGAGGAAATGAGCAGTTCTTC.

This clonotype was observed a handful of times. The chain combines TRBV7-8 with TRBJ2-7; TRBD2 matches at 7 bases. After removal of 4 bases from V and 0 bases from J, the junction contained 6 bases not matched to a gene. The CDR3 is 15 amino acids. Germline loops: CDR1 SGHVS, CDR2 FQNEAQ. The CDR3 loop reads CASSSRTSDSYEQYF. In DNA form, the CDR3 reads TGTGCCAGCAGCTCGAGAACTAGCGACTCCTACGAGCAGTACTTC.